The table lists the clone carrying this T cell receptor beta chain with many counts. The record originates from a study of T cells in Graves' hyperthyroidism and ophthalmopathy. It was RNA transcripts that yielded the amplified TCR beta CDR3 regions. The HTBI set primed first-round TCR CDR3 RT-PCR. One entry per CDR3 protein results from TCRdb running MiXCR on the multiplex PCR reads. The table records around 480,000 distinct CDR3 sequences, 14% of them present only once. V was pared by 1 base and J by 2 bases, with 14 bases between. The CDR3 extends over 16 amino acids. Germline CDR1 LGHDT, CDR2 YNNKEL (reference sequence).

The sequence came from a woman between 18 and 29 years old with Graves' hyperthyroidism. The V gene is TRBV3-1, the J gene TRBJ2-5, with D perhaps TRBD1 (5 bases). The sequencing sample was made of blood. Written as DNA, the CDR3 is TGTGCCAGCAGCCAAGCCCCGAAGGGGATACAAGAGACCCAGTACTTC. Encoded protein: CASSQAPKGIQETQYF.